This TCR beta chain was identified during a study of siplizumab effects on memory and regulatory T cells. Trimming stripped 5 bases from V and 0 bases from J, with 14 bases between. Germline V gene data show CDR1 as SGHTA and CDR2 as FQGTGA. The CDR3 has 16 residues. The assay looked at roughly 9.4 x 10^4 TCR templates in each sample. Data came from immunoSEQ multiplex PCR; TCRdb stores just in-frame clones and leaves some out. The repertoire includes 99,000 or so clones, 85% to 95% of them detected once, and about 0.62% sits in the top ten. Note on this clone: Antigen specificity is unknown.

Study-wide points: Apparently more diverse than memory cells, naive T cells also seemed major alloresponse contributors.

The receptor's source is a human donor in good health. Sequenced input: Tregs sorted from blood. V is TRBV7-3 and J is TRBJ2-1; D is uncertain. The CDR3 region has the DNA TGTGCCAGCAGCCCCGGACGCCGCAGCTCCTACAATGAGCAGTTCTTC. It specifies CASSPGRRSSYNEQFF.